Ten or more counts support the clone carrying this T cell receptor beta chain. This entry comes from a study of CD8 T cells in ankylosing spondylitis. TCRdb independently ran MiXCR on the 5' RACE reads; one entry per CDR3 protein. Altogether more than 150,000 distinct CDR3 sequences are present, approximately 18% being singletons, with the ten largest covering 4.3%. The receptor comes from a male donor under 30 with ankylosing spondylitis or in good health (not recorded which). The specimen sequenced was blood, either unsorted or a sorted T cell fraction (not recorded which).

The CDR3 DNA follows: TGCGCCAGCAGCGGGGGACGACCGGATGAAAAACTGTTTTTT. This encodes CASSGGRPDEKLFF. The J gene is TRBJ1-4, the V gene TRBV5-1; a weak D match, TRBD1 (5 bases). V was shortened by 4 bases and J by 6 bases, with 13 bases between the two germline ends. The CDR3 is 14 amino acids. The germline gives CDR1 SGHRS, CDR2 YFSETQ.